This is a list of T cell receptor beta chains from one sample in a study of regulatory T cells in long-lasting Graves disease. Using its own MiXCR run on the multiplex PCR reads, TCRdb lists one record per CDR3 protein. The sample shows 400,000 to 650,000 distinct CDR3 sequences, about 15% of them seen only once. These data were also filed under a second study, of T cells in Graves' hyperthyroidism and ophthalmopathy.

This specimen consisted of peripheral blood mononuclear cells (PBMCs), obtained at new diagnosis, from a patient treated with antithyroid drugs. These TCRs come from a middle-aged woman with Graves disease. CDR3s include the opening cysteine and the closing phenylalanine or tryptophan. D genes are given only for firm matches. Not all rows give a size; the values are once, few, many and, for expanded clones, a class.

size | D | J | V | CDR3 | DNA
many | - | TRBJ1-1 | TRBV9 | CASSVGGTHTEAFF | TGTGCCAGCAGCGTAGGAGGCACTCACACTGAAGCTTTCTTT
many | TRBD1 | TRBJ1-2 | TRBV7-8 | CASSGDRAYGYTF | TGTGCCAGCAGCGGGGACAGGGCCTATGGCTACACCTTC
many | TRBD1 | TRBJ1-1 | TRBV12-3/TRBV12-4 | CASTMDRVGDTEAFF | TGTGCCAGCACGATGGACAGGGTGGGGGACACTGAAGCTTTCTTT
many | - | TRBJ2-7 | TRBV3-1 | CASSHGSGEQYF | TGTGCCAGCAGCCATGGAAGCGGCGAGCAGTACTTC
- | - | TRBJ2-5 | TRBV29-1 | CSVEYSQETQYF | TGCAGCGTTGAATACAGTCAAGAGACCCAGTACTTC
- | - | TRBJ1-5 | TRBV5-1 | CASSLRPNNQPQHF | TGCGCCAGCAGCTTGCGACCGAACAATCAGCCCCAGCATTTT
- | - | TRBJ2-1 | TRBV19 | CASSIGGAYNNEQFF | TGTGCCAGTAGTATAGGTGGAGCCTATAACAATGAGCAGTTCTTC
- | - | TRBJ2-6 | TRBV7-9 | CASSPAGRGRSSGANVLAF | TGTGCCAGCAGCCCAGCAGGTCGTGGGAGGTCCTCTGGGGCCAACGTCCTGGCTTTC
many | TRBD1 | TRBJ1-4 | TRBV2 | CASTGDSRNEKLFF | TGTGCCAGCACAGGGGACAGCCGTAATGAAAAACTGTTTTTT
- | TRBD2 | TRBJ2-5 | TRBV2 | CASSSGLAGGTGETQYF | TGTGCCAGCAGTTCGGGACTAGCGGGGGGGACCGGGGAGACCCAGTACTTC
many | - | TRBJ2-5 | TRBV2 | CASLRPLEETQYF | TGTGCCTCACTACGGCCCCTCGAGGAGACCCAGTACTTC
few | - | TRBJ2-4 | TRBV2 | CASREGLAKNIQYF | TGTGCCAGCAGAGAGGGGCTAGCCAAAAACATTCAGTACTTC
many | TRBD1 | TRBJ1-1 | TRBV5-1 | CASSLTQGANTEAFF | TGCGCCAGCAGCTTGACTCAGGGGGCGAACACTGAAGCTTTCTTT
- | - | TRBJ2-5 | TRBV12-3/TRBV12-4 | CANSLSSQETQYF | TGTGCCAACAGTTTAAGCAGCCAAGAGACCCAGTACTTC
few | TRBD2 | TRBJ2-1 | TRBV6-1 | CATRKTSGAYNEQFF | TGTGCCACACGGAAGACTAGCGGGGCCTACAATGAGCAGTTCTTC
- | - | TRBJ2-5 | TRBV9 | CASSVRDWYQETQYF | TGTGCCAGCAGCGTAAGGGACTGGTACCAAGAGACCCAGTACTTC
few | TRBD1 | TRBJ1-1 | TRBV5-1 | CASSLWLQGARTEAFF | TGTGCCAGCAGCTTGTGGCTACAGGGGGCGAGGACTGAAGCTTTCTTT
- | - | TRBJ2-6 | TRBV28 | CASSSPPGQHSGANVLTF | TGTGCCAGCAGTTCTCCCCCAGGACAGCACTCTGGGGCCAACGTCCTGACTTTC
many | - | TRBJ1-5 | TRBV6-1 | CASSQAIAGGNQPQHF | TGTGCCAGCAGTCAAGCCATAGCAGGGGGCAATCAGCCCCAGCATTTT
few | - | TRBJ1-2 | TRBV7-9 | CASSLNMDGYTF | TGTGCCAGCAGCTTAAACATGGATGGCTACACCTTC
- | - | TRBJ2-1 | TRBV5-5 | CASSLWSSYNGQFF | TGTGCCAGCAGCTTGTGGAGCTCCTACAATGGGCAGTTCTTC